This entry lists 22 T cell receptor beta chains sequenced from one sample in a study of radiotherapy plus CTLA-4 blockade in lung cancer. Profiling relied on immunoSEQ multiplex PCR, and the TCRdb table lists in-frame clones only, not all of them. The sample includes roughly 98,000 clones, roughly four fifths seen only once; the top ten take around 3.6%. The specimen was peripheral blood, collected from a patient treated with radiotherapy plus ipilimumab. The receptors shown here come from a human donor with non-small cell lung cancer who had a partial response to radiotherapy plus ipilimumab.

The chain recombines TRBV10-1 with TRBJ2-7, with TRBD1 identical over 7 bases. The CDR3 has 14 amino acids. J gave up 3 bases and V 0 bases, and 2 bases lay outside the gene matches. CDR1 is WNHNN and CDR2 is SYGVQD in the germline V gene (reference sequence). DNA of the CDR3: TGCGCCAGCAGTGAGTCGAGACAGGGCTACGAGCAGTACTTC. As protein: CASSESRQGYEQYF.

The rearrangement uses TRBV10-3 and TRBJ2-2; TRBD2 aligns across 7 bases. This CDR3 region has 16 residues. CDR1 ENHRY and CDR2 SYGVKD come from the germline V gene. V dropped 6 bases and J dropped 5; count of bases not matched to a gene: 12. CDR3 in DNA: TGTGCCATCAGAACCCCTGACCCGGGACTAACCGGGGAGCTGTTTTTT. Residues: CAIRTPDPGLTGELFF.

The chain carries TRBV5-4 and TRBJ2-5; D is ambiguous. V gave up 4 bases and J gave up 1 base, with 11 bases separating them. Germline V gene data show CDR1 as SGHNT and CDR2 as YYREEE (reference sequence). The CDR3 loop spans 14 amino acids. CDR3 sequence reads: CASSPNTGQETQYF. The CDR3 nucleotides read TGTGCCAGCAGCCCCAATACCGGCCAAGAGACCCAGTACTTC.

The chain couples TRBV5-1 to TRBJ2-7; 8 bases map to TRBD2. The V gene's germline CDR1 is SGHRS and CDR2 YFSETQ. This CDR3 region has 14 residues. Germline trimming cut 3 bases from V and 5 bases from J; bases unmatched to any gene: 7. This chain's CDR3 is CASSSMTSEDEQYF. The CDR3 nucleotides read TGCGCCAGCAGCTCCATGACTAGCGAAGACGAGCAGTACTTC.

At least ten counts were recorded for this clone. The chain carries TRBV6-4 and TRBJ2-5; the match to TRBD2 covers 10 bases. V was clipped by 4 bases and J by 2 bases; unmatched bases: 4. The germline V gene encodes CDR1 MRHNA and CDR2 SNTAGT. CDR3 length: 15 amino acids. CDR3 bases: TGTGCCAGCAGTGGGACTAGCGGACCTCAAGAGACCCAGTACTTC. It specifies CASSGTSGPQETQYF.

The rearrangement uses TRBV6-5 and TRBJ2-7; 9 positions agree with TRBD1. The CDR3 length is 15 residues. Losses at the gene ends were 10 bases for V and 2 bases for J; bases not matched to a gene: 12. The germline V gene encodes CDR1 MNHEY and CDR2 SVGAGI. CDR3 protein: CATNPTGGVTYEQYF. Here the CDR3 DNA reads TGTGCCACCAATCCGACAGGGGGTGTGACCTACGAGCAGTACTTC.

The V gene is TRBV5-1, the J gene TRBJ2-7; 9 nucleotides line up with TRBD2. The CDR3 loop spans 14 amino acids. V dropped 0 bases and J dropped 4; count of bases not matched to a gene: 2. Germline values: CDR1 SGHRS, CDR2 YFSETQ. The CDR3 nucleotides are TGCGCCAGCAGCTTGGGGACTAGCGCGTACGAGCAGTACTTC. Protein: CASSLGTSAYEQYF.

V is TRBV28 and J is TRBJ2-3, with a weak D call TRBD2 (6 bases). Per the germline V gene, CDR1 is MDHEN and CDR2 is SYDVKM. Trimming removed 2 bases at V and 5 bases at J, with 14 bases between. CDR3 size: 15 residues. CDR3 sequence (DNA): TGTGCCAGCAGTTTAAGCCCAGGCGGGATAGATACGCAGTATTTT. Translating gives CASSLSPGGIDTQYF.

The chain is built from TRBV28 and TRBJ2-3, with 8 positions matching TRBD2. CDR3 length: 15 residues. J was trimmed by 0 bases and V by 7 bases; bases with no gene match: 6. CDR1 and CDR2 from the germline V gene are MDHEN and SYDVKM. As DNA, the CDR3 is TGTGCCAGCATGCCTAGCGGGCTTAGCACAGATACGCAGTATTTT. As protein: CASMPSGLSTDTQYF.

V and J are TRBV7-9 and TRBJ2-1, with 10 bases fitting TRBD2. The CDR3 is 13 residues long. V gave up 1 base and J gave up 10 bases; unmatched junction bases: 1. CDR1 and CDR2 (germline): SEHNR, FQNEAQ (reference sequence). As DNA, the CDR3 is TGTGCCAGCAGCTTAGTACTAGCGGGAGAGCAGTTCTTC. As protein: CASSLVLAGEQFF. Full variable domain (remainder filled in from reference TRBV7-9 and TRBJ2-1): DTGVSQNPRHKITKRGQNVTFRCDPISEHNRLYWYRQTLGQGPEFLTYFQNEAQLEKSRLLSDRFSAERPKGSFSTLEIQRTEQGDSAMYLCASSLVLAGEQFFGPGTRLTVL.

J is TRBJ2-1 and V is TRBV6-1; D gene unclear. V was clipped by 4 bases and J by 0 bases, with 13 bases between them. The CDR3 covers 16 residues. Germline loops: CDR1 MNHNS, CDR2 SASEGT. The CDR3 nucleotides read TGTGCCAGCAGTGCGGTCTTACCGAGCTCCTACAATGAGCAGTTCTTC. Protein sequence: CASSAVLPSSYNEQFF.

The rearrangement joins TRBV7-9 to TRBJ2-7, with D perhaps TRBD1 (6 bases). Trimming pared 4 bases from V and 3 bases from J, leaving 10 bases between. The CDR3 is 13 amino acids. Germline loops: CDR1 SEHNR, CDR2 FQNEAQ (reference sequence). The chain's CDR3 is CASSSDRLYEQYF. In DNA form, the CDR3 reads TGTGCCAGCAGCTCGGACAGACTCTACGAGCAGTACTTC.

The CDR3 DNA sequence: TGCGCCAGCAGCTTGGCCATTGGCACAGATACGCAGTATTTT. It is translated as CASSLAIGTDTQYF. The chain is built from TRBV5-1 and TRBJ2-3; D is unresolved. Per the germline V gene, CDR1 is SGHRS and CDR2 is YFSETQ. This CDR3 contains 14 residues. V lost 0 bases to trimming and J lost 1 base, with 6 bases between them.

This sequence joins TRBV19 and TRBJ2-1; 8 nucleotides line up with TRBD2. Germline values: CDR1 LNHDA, CDR2 SQIVND (reference sequence). V shed 7 bases and J 6 bases; nucleotides not matched to a gene: 8. The CDR3 extends over 14 amino acids. CDR3 residues: CASTHGGGLNEQFF. CDR3 DNA sequence: TGTGCCAGTACCCACGGGGGGGGCCTCAATGAGCAGTTCTTC.

The chain employs TRBV7-9 and TRBJ1-2; a possible D gene is TRBD1 (5 bases). The germline V gene has CDR1 SEHNR and CDR2 FQNEAQ (reference sequence). V lost 1 base, J lost 2 bases, and 8 bases lay in between. This CDR3 is 14 amino acids long. CDR3: CASSLESGNYGYTF. For the CDR3, the DNA is TGTGCCAGCAGCTTAGAGTCAGGGAACTATGGCTACACCTTC.

This chain joins TRBV7-3 and TRBJ1-1; 7 bases align to TRBD1. Germline CDR1 SGHTA, CDR2 FQGTGA. The CDR3 contains 14 residues. With 3 bases clipped from V and 4 bases from J, the junction kept 5 bases outside the gene matches. The CDR3 DNA follows: TGTGCCAGCAGCTTTGGCGGACAGGCCACTGAAGCTTTCTTT. Its protein product is CASSFGGQATEAFF.

This clone was counted only a few times. The chain has TRBV27 and TRBJ2-1; maybe TRBD2 (5 bases). V shed 8 bases and J shed 4 bases, with 15 bases lying between them. This CDR3 comprises 14 residues. The germline V gene encodes CDR1 MNHEY and CDR2 SMNVEV (reference sequence). The CDR3 coding sequence is TGTGCCAGCCAAGAAAGCGGACTTTACAATGAGCAGTTCTTC. The encoded protein is CASQESGLYNEQFF.

The V gene is TRBV14, the J gene TRBJ1-4; 9 bases line up with TRBD1. Trimming removed 1 base from V and 8 bases from J; junction bases left unmatched: 5. The CDR3 consists of 15 residues. Germline lookup yields CDR1 SGHDN and CDR2 FVKESK. This CDR3 is CASSQAQGAGEKLFF. In nucleotides, the CDR3 is TGTGCCAGCAGCCAAGCACAGGGGGCTGGAGAAAAACTGTTTTTT. Looking up the rest from reference TRBV14 and TRBJ1-4 gives the full variable domain: EAGVTQFPSHSVIEKGQTVTLRCDPISGHDNLYWYRRVMGKEIKFLLHFVKESKQDESGMPNNRFLAERTGGTYSTLKVQPAELEDSGVYFCASSQAQGAGEKLFFGSGTQLSVL.

The gene calls are TRBV10-3 and TRBJ2-7; 8 nucleotides line up with TRBD1. Germline V lookup: CDR1 ENHRY, CDR2 SYGVKD. CDR3 length: 14 amino acids. V gave up 5 bases and J gave up 4 bases; unmatched junction bases: 7. CDR3 region: CAISQGASSYEQYF. The CDR3 nucleotides read TGTGCCATCAGTCAGGGGGCCAGCTCATACGAGCAGTACTTC.

V and J are TRBV7-6 and TRBJ2-5, with 7 bases matching TRBD1. The CDR3 is 16 residues long. CDR1 SGHVS and CDR2 FNYEAQ come from the germline V gene. The V segment lost 0 bases and the J segment 4 bases; nucleotides outside the gene matches: 8. DNA of the CDR3: TGTGCCAGCAGCTTAGCGACCAGGACAGGAGGAGAGACCCAGTACTTC. Its protein product is CASSLATRTGGETQYF.

Only a few counts were recorded for this clone. The chain is built from TRBV5-4 and TRBJ2-6, with TRBD2 as a possible D gene (7 bases). V dropped 10 bases and J dropped 2 bases, with 16 bases sitting between them. The CDR3 is 15 residues long. CDR1 and CDR2 (germline): SGHNT, YYREEE (reference sequence). CDR3 loop: CAGGGGRPGANVLTF. CDR3 in DNA: TGTGCCGGAGGGGGGGGGCGCCCTGGGGCCAACGTCCTGACTTTC.

V gene TRBV10-3 combines with J gene TRBJ2-1, with TRBD2 identical over 13 bases. V lost 0 bases to trimming and J lost 5 bases; unmatched junction nucleotides: 1. The CDR3 totals 16 residues. Germline V gives CDR1 ENHRY, CDR2 SYGVKD. The CDR3 DNA follows: TGTGCCATCAGTGAGTCCGGGACTAGCGGGGACAATGAGCAGTTCTTC. Encoded protein: CAISESGTSGDNEQFF.